What follows are 7 T cell receptor beta chains derived from one specimen sequenced in a study of blood T cell repertoires in COVID-19 (dated by TCRdb to the early 2020s). Library construction relied on the immunoSEQ multiplex PCR assay. Entries here come from immuneACCESS through TCRdb and include only in-frame sequences with V and J called. Some clones fail to appear in such tables; in the studies checked, an unresolved V gene covers under half of the shortfall, and the cause of the remainder is unknown. This sample is represented by fewer than 350,000 clones; 85% to 90% of them were singletons. The ten most abundant clones make up over 4% of the sample. Sequencing was done on a sample of PBMCs or T cells enriched from blood (not recorded which). Receptors originate from a woman aged 30 to 39 with acute COVID-19.

The chain combines TRBV28 with TRBJ1-1; D might be TRBD1 (5 bases). This CDR3 is 13 amino acids long. CDR1 and CDR2 (germline): MDHEN, SYDVKM. V was clipped by 2 bases and J by 10 bases, with 14 bases between them. For the CDR3, the DNA is TGTGCCAGCAGTTTAGGGACCCTCGGGAGAGCTTTCTTT. Translating it yields CASSLGTLGRAFF.

The V call is TRBV15, the J call TRBJ2-1, with D maybe TRBD2 (6 bases). The CDR3 spans 16 residues. Trimming left V 4 bases short and J 7 bases short, with 20 bases between. Germline V gene sequence: CDR1 LNHNV, CDR2 YYDKDF (reference sequence). CDR3 loop: CATSIGGTPGQNEQFF. DNA for the CDR3: TGTGCCACCAGCATTGGCGGGACCCCCGGGCAAAATGAGCAGTTCTTC.

The J gene is TRBJ2-7, the V gene TRBV7-2; 11 nucleotides align to TRBD2. The CDR3 contains 15 residues. With 3 bases clipped from V and 7 bases from J, the junction kept 8 bases outside the gene matches. Germline CDR1 reads SGHTA; CDR2 reads FQGNSA. CDR3 sequence reads: CASSFSTGLAEEQYF. For the CDR3, the DNA is TGTGCCAGCAGCTTTTCAACGGGACTAGCGGAGGAGCAGTACTTC.

J is TRBJ2-2 and V is TRBV19; 8 nucleotides align to TRBD2. The CDR3 is 14 residues long. Per germline, CDR1 LNHDA and CDR2 SQIVND (reference sequence). The trim removed 9 bases at V and 3 bases at J, leaving 6 bases unmatched. The CDR3 is CASRGAGDTGELFF. In DNA form, the CDR3 reads TGTGCCAGCCGGGGAGCGGGAGACACCGGGGAGCTGTTTTTT.

The chain employs TRBV5-1 and TRBJ2-7; weak D call: TRBD2 (5 bases). V lost 2 bases and J lost 3, with 9 bases in between. The CDR3 spans 13 residues. In germline, CDR1 is SGHRS, CDR2 YFSETQ. This chain's CDR3 is CASSFNEGYEQYF. CDR3 coding DNA: TGCGCCAGCAGCTTTAACGAGGGCTACGAGCAGTACTTC.

V gene TRBV18 combines with J gene TRBJ1-2; 8 bases fit TRBD1. J was trimmed by 6 bases and V by 3 bases; bases with no gene match: 9. CDR1 and CDR2 (germline): KGHSH, LQKENI. This CDR3 region has 15 residues. CDR3: CASSPPGQGSHGYTF. CDR3 DNA: TGTGCCAGCTCACCTCCCGGACAGGGTTCCCATGGCTACACCTTC.

The genes are TRBV28 and TRBJ2-1; 7 nucleotides align to TRBD1. The V gene's germline CDR1 is MDHEN and CDR2 SYDVKM. The CDR3 consists of 15 residues. V was clipped by 2 bases and J by 8 bases; unmatched bases: 9. Here the CDR3 reads CASSLPMTGPDEQFF. The CDR3 DNA sequence: TGTGCCAGCAGTTTACCAATGACAGGGCCCGATGAGCAGTTCTTC.